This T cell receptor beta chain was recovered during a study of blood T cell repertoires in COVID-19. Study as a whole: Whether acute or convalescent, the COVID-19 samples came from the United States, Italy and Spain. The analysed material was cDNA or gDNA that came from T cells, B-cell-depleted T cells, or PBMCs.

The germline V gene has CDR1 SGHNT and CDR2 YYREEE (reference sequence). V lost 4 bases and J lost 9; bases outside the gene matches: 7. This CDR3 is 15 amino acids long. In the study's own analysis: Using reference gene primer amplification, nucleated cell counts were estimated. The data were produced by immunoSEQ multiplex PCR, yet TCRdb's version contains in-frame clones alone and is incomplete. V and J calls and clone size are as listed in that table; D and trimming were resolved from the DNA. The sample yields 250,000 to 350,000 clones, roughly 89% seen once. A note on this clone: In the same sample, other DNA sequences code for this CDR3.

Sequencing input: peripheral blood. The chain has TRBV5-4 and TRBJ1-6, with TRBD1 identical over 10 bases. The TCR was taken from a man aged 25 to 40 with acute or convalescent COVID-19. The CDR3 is CASSSDRDRGSPLHF. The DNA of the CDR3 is TGTGCCAGCAGCAGCGACCGGGACAGGGGTTCACCCCTCCACTTT.